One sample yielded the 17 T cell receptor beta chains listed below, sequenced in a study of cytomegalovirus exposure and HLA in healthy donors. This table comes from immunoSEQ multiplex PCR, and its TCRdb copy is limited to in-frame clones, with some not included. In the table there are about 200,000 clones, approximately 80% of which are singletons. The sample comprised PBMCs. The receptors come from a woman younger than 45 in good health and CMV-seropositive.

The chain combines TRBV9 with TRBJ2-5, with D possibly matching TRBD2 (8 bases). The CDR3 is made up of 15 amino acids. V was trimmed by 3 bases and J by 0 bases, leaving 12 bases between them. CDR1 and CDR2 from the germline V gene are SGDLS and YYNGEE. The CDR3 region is CASSAGGGYQETQYF. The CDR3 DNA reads TGTGCCAGCAGCGCGGGAGGGGGCTACCAAGAGACCCAGTACTTC.

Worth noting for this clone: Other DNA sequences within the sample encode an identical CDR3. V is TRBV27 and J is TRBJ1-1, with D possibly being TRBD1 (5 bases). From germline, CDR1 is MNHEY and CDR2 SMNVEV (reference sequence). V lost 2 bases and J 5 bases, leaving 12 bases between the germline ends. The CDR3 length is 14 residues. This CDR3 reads CASSLTGGRTEAFF. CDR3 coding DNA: TGTGCCAGCAGTTTAACGGGGGGTCGGACTGAAGCTTTCTTT.

The CDR3 DNA is TGTGCCAGTAGTGAATCAGGGATCTCCTACGAGCAGTACTTC. Residues: CASSESGISYEQYF. The chain combines TRBV19 with TRBJ2-7; possibly TRBD1 for D (5 bases). The ends were cut back, 5 bases at V and 0 bases at J, with 11 bases in the middle. The CDR3 loop spans 14 amino acids. Germline CDR1 reads LNHDA; CDR2 reads SQIVND (reference sequence).

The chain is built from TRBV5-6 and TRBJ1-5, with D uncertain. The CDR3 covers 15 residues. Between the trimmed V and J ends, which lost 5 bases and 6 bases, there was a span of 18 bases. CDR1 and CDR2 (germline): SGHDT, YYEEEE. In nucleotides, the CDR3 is TGTGCCAGCAGTCGGGGTGACGGGATAATTCAGCCCCAGCATTTT. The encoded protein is CASSRGDGIIQPQHF.

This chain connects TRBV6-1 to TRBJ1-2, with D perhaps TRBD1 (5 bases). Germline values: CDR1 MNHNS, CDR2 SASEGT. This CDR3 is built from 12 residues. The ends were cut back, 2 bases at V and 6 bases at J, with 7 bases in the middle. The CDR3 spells CASSETRDGYTF. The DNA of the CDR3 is TGTGCCAGCAGTGAAACCAGGGATGGCTACACCTTC.

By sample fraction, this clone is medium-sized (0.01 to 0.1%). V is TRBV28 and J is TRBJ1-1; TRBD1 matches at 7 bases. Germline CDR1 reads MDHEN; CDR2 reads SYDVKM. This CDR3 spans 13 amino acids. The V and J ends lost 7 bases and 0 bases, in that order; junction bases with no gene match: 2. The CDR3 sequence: CASKGTVNTEAFF. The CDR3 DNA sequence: TGTGCCAGCAAGGGGACAGTGAACACTGAAGCTTTCTTT.

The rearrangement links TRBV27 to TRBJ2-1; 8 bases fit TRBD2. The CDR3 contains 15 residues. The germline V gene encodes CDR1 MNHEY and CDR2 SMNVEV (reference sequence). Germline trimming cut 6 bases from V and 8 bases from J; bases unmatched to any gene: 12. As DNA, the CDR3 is TGTGCCAGCAGCCAGCGGGAGAGTCCGACGGATGAGCAGTTCTTC. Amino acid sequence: CASSQRESPTDEQFF.

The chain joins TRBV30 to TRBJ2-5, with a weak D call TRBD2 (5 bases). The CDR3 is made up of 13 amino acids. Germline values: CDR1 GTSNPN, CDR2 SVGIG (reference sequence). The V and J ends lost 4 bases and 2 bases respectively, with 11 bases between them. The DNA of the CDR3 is TGTGCCTGGACCCGCCGAGGGCAAGAGACCCAGTACTTC. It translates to CAWTRRGQETQYF.

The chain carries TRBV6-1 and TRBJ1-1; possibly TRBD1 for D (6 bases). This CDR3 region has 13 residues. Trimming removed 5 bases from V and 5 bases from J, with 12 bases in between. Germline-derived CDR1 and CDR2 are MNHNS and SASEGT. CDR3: CASSQGLRTEAFF. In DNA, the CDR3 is TGTGCCAGCAGTCAGGGGTTGCGAACTGAAGCTTTCTTT.

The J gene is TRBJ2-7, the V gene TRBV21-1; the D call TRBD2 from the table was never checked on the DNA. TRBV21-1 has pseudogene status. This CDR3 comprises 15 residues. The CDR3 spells CASSKRLASSYEQYF. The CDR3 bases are TGTGCCAGCAGCAAAAGACTAGCGAGCTCCTACGAGCAGTACTTC.

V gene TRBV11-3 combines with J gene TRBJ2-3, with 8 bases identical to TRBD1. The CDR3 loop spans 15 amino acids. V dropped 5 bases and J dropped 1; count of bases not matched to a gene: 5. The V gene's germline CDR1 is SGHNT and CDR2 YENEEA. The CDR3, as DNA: TGTGCCAGCAGCCGAAAGACAGGGGGCACAGATACGCAGTATTTT. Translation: CASSRKTGGTDTQYF.

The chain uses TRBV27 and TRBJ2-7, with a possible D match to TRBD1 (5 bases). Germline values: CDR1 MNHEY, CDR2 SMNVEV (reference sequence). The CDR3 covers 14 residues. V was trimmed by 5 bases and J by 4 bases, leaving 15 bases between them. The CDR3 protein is CASSQNPTVYEQYF. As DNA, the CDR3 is TGTGCCAGCAGTCAAAACCCGACAGTTTACGAGCAGTACTTC.

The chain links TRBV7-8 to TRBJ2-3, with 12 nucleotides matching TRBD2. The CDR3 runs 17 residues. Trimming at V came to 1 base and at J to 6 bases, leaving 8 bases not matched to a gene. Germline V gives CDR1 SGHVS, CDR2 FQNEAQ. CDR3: CASSLVELAGGSDTQYF. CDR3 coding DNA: TGTGCCAGCAGCTTAGTTGAACTAGCGGGAGGTTCGGATACGCAGTATTTT.

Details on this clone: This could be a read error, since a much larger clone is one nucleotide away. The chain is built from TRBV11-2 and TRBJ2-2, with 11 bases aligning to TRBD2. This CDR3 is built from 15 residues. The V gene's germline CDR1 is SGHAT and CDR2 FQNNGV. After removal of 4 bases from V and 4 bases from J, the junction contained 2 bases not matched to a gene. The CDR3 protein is CASSSGTSGTGELFF. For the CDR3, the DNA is TGTGCCAGCAGCTCCGGGACTAGCGGCACCGGGGAGCTGTTTTTT.

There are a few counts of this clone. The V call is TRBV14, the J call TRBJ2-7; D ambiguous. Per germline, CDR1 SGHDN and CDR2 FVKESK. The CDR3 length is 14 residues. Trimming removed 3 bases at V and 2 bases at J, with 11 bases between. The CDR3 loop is CASSHLLVAYEQYF. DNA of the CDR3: TGTGCCAGCAGCCACCTCTTAGTAGCCTACGAGCAGTACTTC.

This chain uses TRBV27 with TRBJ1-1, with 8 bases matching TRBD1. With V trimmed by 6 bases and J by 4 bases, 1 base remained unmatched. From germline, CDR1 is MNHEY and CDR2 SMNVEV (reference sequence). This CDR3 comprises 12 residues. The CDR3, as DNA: TGTGCCAGCAGCACAGGGGGCACTGAAGCTTTCTTT. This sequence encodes CASSTGGTEAFF.

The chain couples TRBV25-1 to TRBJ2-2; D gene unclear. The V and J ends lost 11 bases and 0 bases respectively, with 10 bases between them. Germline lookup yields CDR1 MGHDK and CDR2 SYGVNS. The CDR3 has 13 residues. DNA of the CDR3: TGTGCCTCACAATTTCCGAACACCGGGGAGCTGTTTTTT. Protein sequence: CASQFPNTGELFF.